Here is one T cell receptor (beta chain) with its context. Given a much more abundant clone one base away, this may be a read error. These data come from a study of T cells in Graves' hyperthyroidism and ophthalmopathy. This sample holds PBMCs from approximately 9 ml fresh peripheral blood. Amplification yielded TCR beta CDR3 regions, with RNA transcripts as the source. Carried out on the TCR CDR3, a first-round RT-PCR used the HTBI primer set. One entry per CDR3 protein, called by TCRdb with MiXCR from the multiplex PCR reads. This sample has about 690,000 distinct CDR3 sequences, with 17% found just once. This CDR3 spans 14 amino acids.

The sequence was collected from a man aged 45-60 years with Graves' hyperthyroidism. This sequence joins TRBV12-3 or TRBV12-4 and TRBJ1-3; D unresolved. The sequencing input was blood. The CDR3 loop is CASTRRVSGNAIYF. The CDR3 coding sequence is TGTGCCAGCACCCGGCGGGTCTCTGGAAACGCCATATATTTT.